This T cell receptor beta chain was sequenced in a study of shared clonotypes between healthy human individuals. Per the study methods: For the immunoSEQ data, sequences were junction-only without quality scores, so filtering differed. Some clones are missing from TCRdb's copy, which holds only in-frame ones; the method was immunoSEQ multiplex PCR. Clonal size and the V and J genes are those of that table, whereas D and trimming came from the DNA. The sample has about 490,000 clones, over 70% seen once; the top ten hold more than 9.5%. CDR1 is LGHNA, CDR2 YNFKEQ, per germline. CDR3 size: 17 residues. A remark on this clone: A single base is all that separates this from a far larger clone, so a read error is likely.

This receptor was identified in a woman aged 40 to 55 in good health. Some clones in this sample may be carry-over from other donors' samples. The chain couples TRBV4-2 to TRBJ2-4; 11 positions agree with TRBD2. The sample comprised PBMCs. CDR3 sequence reads: CVSSQDSGRVTKNIQYF. The CDR3 bases are TGTGTCAGCAGCCAAGATAGCGGGAGGGTAACCAAAAACATTCAGTACTTC.